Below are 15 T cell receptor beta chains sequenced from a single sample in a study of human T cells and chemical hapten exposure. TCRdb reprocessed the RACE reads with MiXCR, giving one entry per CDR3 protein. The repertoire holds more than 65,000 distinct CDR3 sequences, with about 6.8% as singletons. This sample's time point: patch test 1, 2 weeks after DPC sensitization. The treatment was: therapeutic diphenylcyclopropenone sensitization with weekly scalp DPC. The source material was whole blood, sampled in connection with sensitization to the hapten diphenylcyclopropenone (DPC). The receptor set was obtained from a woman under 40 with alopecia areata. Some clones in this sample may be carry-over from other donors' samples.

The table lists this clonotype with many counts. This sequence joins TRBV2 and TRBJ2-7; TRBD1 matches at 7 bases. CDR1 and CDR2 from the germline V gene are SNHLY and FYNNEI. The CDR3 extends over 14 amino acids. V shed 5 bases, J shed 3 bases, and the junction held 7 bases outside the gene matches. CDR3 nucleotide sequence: TGTGCCAGCAGTCCCGACGCAGGGGGCTACGAGCAGTACTTC. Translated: CASSPDAGGYEQYF.

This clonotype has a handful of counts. The CDR3 region is CANSPTGDYGYTF. The CDR3 DNA is TGTGCCAATTCCCCCACAGGGGACTATGGCTACACCTTC. This chain uses TRBV10-3 with TRBJ1-2; the match to TRBD1 covers 7 bases. Losses at the gene ends were 10 bases for V and 3 bases for J; bases not matched to a gene: 8. This CDR3 has 13 residues. Germline V gene lookup returns CDR1 ENHRY and CDR2 SYGVKD.

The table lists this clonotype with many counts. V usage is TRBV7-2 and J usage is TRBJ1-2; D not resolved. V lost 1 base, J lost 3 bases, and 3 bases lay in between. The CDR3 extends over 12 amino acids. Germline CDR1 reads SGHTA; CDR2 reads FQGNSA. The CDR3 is CASSLEYYGYTF. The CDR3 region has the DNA TGTGCCAGCAGCTTAGAGTACTATGGCTACACCTTC.

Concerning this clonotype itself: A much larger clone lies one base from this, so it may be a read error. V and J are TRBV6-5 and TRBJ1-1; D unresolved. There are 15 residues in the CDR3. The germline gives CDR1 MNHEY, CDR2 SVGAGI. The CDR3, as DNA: TGTGGCAGCAGTTACTCGACGGTGGGGAACACTGAAGCTTTCTTT. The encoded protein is CGSSYSTVGNTEAFF.

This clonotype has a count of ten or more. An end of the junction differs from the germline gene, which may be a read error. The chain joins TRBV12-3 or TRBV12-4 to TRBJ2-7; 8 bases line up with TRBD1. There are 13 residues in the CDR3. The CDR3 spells CASSSHPQGQAHF. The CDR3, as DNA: TGTGCCAGCAGTTCCCACCCTCAGGGACAGGCCCATTTC.

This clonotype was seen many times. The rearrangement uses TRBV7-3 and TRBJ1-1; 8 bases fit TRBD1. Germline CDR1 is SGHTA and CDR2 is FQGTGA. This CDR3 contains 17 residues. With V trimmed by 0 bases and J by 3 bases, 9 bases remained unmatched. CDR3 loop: CASSLTGAGGPYTEAFF. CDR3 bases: TGTGCCAGCAGCTTAACGGGAGCAGGGGGCCCGTACACTGAAGCTTTCTTT.

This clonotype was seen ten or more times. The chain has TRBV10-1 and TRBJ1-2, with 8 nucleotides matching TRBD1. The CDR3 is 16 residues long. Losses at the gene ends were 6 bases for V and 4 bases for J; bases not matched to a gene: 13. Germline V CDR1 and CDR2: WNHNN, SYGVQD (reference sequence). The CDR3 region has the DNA TGCGCCAGCAGCCGATTCAACGGACAGGGAATCTATGGCTACACCTTC. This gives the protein CASSRFNGQGIYGYTF.

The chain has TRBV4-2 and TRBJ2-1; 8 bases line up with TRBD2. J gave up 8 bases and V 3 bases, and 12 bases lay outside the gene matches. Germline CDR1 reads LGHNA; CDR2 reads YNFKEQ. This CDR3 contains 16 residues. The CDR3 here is CASSHAKVRGVYEQFF. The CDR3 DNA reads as TGTGCCAGCAGCCATGCTAAGGTGCGGGGGGTATATGAGCAGTTCTTC.

The CDR3 here is CASSPGTNTGELFF. CDR3 in DNA: TGCGCCAGCAGTCCTGGGACGAACACCGGGGAGCTGTTTTTT. This sequence joins TRBV5-1 and TRBJ2-2; D gene ambiguous. CDR1 is SGHRS and CDR2 is YFSETQ in the germline V gene. Trimming took off 5 bases at V and 0 bases at J, with 8 bases between the two ends. The CDR3 consists of 14 residues.

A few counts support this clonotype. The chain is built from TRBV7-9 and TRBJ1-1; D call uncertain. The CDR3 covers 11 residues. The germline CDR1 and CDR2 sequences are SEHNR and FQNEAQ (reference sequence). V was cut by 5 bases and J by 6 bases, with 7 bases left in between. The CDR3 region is CASSTQPEAFF. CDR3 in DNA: TGTGCCAGCAGCACACAGCCTGAAGCTTTCTTT.

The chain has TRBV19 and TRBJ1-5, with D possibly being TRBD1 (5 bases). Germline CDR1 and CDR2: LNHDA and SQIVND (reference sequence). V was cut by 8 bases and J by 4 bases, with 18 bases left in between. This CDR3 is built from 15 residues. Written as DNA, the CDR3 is TGTGCCAGTGTTTCCGGGACGGCAAGGAATCAGCCCCAGCATTTT. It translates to CASVSGTARNQPQHF.

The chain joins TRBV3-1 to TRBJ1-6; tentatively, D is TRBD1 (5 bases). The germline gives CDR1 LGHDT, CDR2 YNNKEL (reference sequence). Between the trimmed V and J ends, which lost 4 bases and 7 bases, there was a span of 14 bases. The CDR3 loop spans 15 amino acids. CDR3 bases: TGTGCCAGCAGCCCCTCGGGGACCTCCAATTCACCCCTCCACTTT. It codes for CASSPSGTSNSPLHF.

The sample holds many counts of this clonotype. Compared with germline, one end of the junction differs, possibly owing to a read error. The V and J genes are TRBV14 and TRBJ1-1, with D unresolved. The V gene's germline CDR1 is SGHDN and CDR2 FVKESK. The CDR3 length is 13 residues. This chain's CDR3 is CASSPPDFGRPFF. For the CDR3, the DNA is TGTGCCAGCAGCCCCCCCGACTTTGGACGCCCGTTTTTT.

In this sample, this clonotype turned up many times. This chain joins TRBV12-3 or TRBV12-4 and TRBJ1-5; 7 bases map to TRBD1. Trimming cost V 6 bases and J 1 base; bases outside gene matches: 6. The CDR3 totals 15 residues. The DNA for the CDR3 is TGTGCCAGCAGACGACAGGGTGCGAGCAATCAGCCCCAGCATTTT. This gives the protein CASRRQGASNQPQHF.

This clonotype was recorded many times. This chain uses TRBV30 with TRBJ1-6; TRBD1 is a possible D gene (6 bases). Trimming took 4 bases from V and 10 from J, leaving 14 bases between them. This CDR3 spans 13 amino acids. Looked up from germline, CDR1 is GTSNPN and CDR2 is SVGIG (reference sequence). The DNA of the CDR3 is TGTGCCTGGAATTTGGCAGGGGAATCACCCCTCCACTTT. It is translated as CAWNLAGESPLHF.